Listed below are T cell receptor beta chains from one sample, sequenced in a study of OX40 agonist ivuxolimab in advanced cancers. Assay used: immunoSEQ multiplex PCR; TCRdb lists only in-frame clones, some missing. The sample carries over 75,000 clones, around 90% recorded once. The sequencing used CD4+ or CD8+ T cells sorted from blood, collected in a trial of the OX40 agonist ivuxolimab. All receptors come from an adult with an advanced solid tumor such as melanoma, head and neck, liver or kidney cancer. Both conserved end residues are part of each CDR3. D genes are given only for firm matches. Expanded clones get a size class; other rows say once, few or many, or leave the size out.

v_call	clone_size	j_call	d_call	cdr3_nt	cdr3_aa
TRBV29-1	.	TRBJ2-7	.	TGCAGCGTTGAAAGGGGAGCAGGCGAGCAGTACTTC	CSVERGAGEQYF
TRBV6-5	.	TRBJ1-1	.	TGTGCCAGCAGTTATGATTTTGGGATGAACACTGAAGCTTTCTTT	CASSYDFGMNTEAFF
TRBV6-5	.	TRBJ1-2	TRBD1	TGTGCCAGCAGTTACGGACAGGCTGGTTCGGGCTACACCTTC	CASSYGQAGSGYTF
TRBV6-6	.	TRBJ1-4	.	TGTGCCAGCAGTTATGGAGGAGGAAAACTGTTTTTT	CASSYGGGKLFF
TRBV7-2	.	TRBJ1-2	.	TGTGCCAGCAGCTTAGAATTGACAGCTTCCTGGTATGGCTACACCTTC	CASSLELTASWYGYTF
TRBV5-1	few	TRBJ1-5	.	TGCGCCAGCAGCTTAGGGCAGGGGTATCAGCCCCAGCATTTT	CASSLGQGYQPQHF
TRBV14	.	TRBJ1-1	.	TGTGCCAGCAGCCAAGTCCGGTCATGGGACACTGAAGCTTTCTTT	CASSQVRSWDTEAFF
TRBV10-3	.	TRBJ2-1	.	TGTGCCATCAAAGGGGGGGATGAGCAGTTCTTC	CAIKGGDEQFF
TRBV10-3	.	TRBJ2-3	TRBD1	TGTGCCATCAGTGGGGGACAGAGTAACACAGATACGCAGTATTTT	CAISGGQSNTDTQYF
TRBV19	.	TRBJ2-3	.	TGTGCCAGTAGGGAGCTCGGGAATACGCAGTATTTT	CASRELGNTQYF
TRBV19	.	TRBJ2-4	TRBD2	TGTGCCAGTAGTAAGTGGGCTAGCGGGGGGATATTGGACATTCAGTACTTC	CASSKWASGGILDIQYF
TRBV19	.	TRBJ2-7	TRBD1	TGTGCCAGTAGTACACAGCGACCAGGGGGCGAGCAGTACTTC	CASSTQRPGGEQYF
TRBV25-1	.	TRBJ1-6	.	TGTGCCAGCAGTGTGGGGGTCTATAATTCACCCCTCCACTTT	CASSVGVYNSPLHF
TRBV5-1	.	TRBJ2-5	TRBD2	TGCGCCAGCAGCCCTAGACTAGCGGGGGCTCAAGAGACCCAGTACTTC	CASSPRLAGAQETQYF
TRBV6-5	.	TRBJ1-3	.	TGTGCCAGCAGTTACTCTCGCCGTAAGGGAAACACCATATATTTT	CASSYSRRKGNTIYF
TRBV19	few	TRBJ2-7	.	TGTGCCAGTAGGCACCTACTCCCATTC	CASRHLLPF
TRBV28	.	TRBJ2-7	TRBD2	TGTGCCAGCAGTTTAACAGGCGGGAGGGCCTACGAGCAGTACTTC	CASSLTGGRAYEQYF
TRBV5-5	few	TRBJ1-6	.	TGTGCCAGCAGCTCTTCTTCGGGTGGAGCTAATTTAAATTCACCCCTCCACTTT	CASSSSSGGANLNSPLHF
TRBV7-7	.	TRBJ2-5	TRBD2	TGTGCTAGCAGCTTAGGGACTAGCGGTCCGGGGGAGACCCAGTACTTC	CASSLGTSGPGETQYF
TRBV9	once	TRBJ2-1	TRBD1	TGTGCCAGCAGCGGAGGGACAGGCAATGAGCAGTTCTTC	CASSGGTGNEQFF
TRBV30	.	TRBJ2-7	TRBD2	TGTGCCTGGAGAGGATTAAGCGGGACGCTTAGCTACGAGCAGTACTTC	CAWRGLSGTLSYEQYF
TRBV9	.	TRBJ2-5	TRBD1	TGTGCCAGCAGCGTGGGACAGGGGGCGGGAGTTTGGGAGACCCAGTACTTC	CASSVGQGAGVWETQYF
TRBV6-5	.	TRBJ1-2	TRBD1	TGTGCCAGCAGTTACTCCTACAGGGGGGGGTATGGCTACACCTTC	CASSYSYRGGYGYTF
TRBV5-1	once	TRBJ2-7	.	TGCGCCAGCAGCTTGTCGGGCGGACCAGCGACCTACGAGCAGTACTTC	CASSLSGGPATYEQYF
TRBV7-7	.	TRBJ2-2	.	TGTGCTAGCAGCCCTGGGACGGCGAACACCGGGGAGCTGTTTTTT	CASSPGTANTGELFF
TRBV7-9	.	TRBJ1-2	.	TGTGCCAGCAGCTTATTAGGAGGGCAGGGAACGAGCTACACCTTC	CASSLLGGQGTSYTF
TRBV9	.	TRBJ2-6	.	TGTGCCAGCAGCGTAGAACAGCCCTCTGGGGCCAACGTCCTGACTTTC	CASSVEQPSGANVLTF
TRBV19	once	TRBJ1-1	.	TGTGCCAGTAGGACGTCCGCGGGACAAACTGAAGCTTTCTTT	CASRTSAGQTEAFF
TRBV28	.	TRBJ2-5	TRBD2	TGTGCCAGCAGTTCCCCATCCCAGCGGGGGCAAGAGACCCAGTACTTC	CASSSPSQRGQETQYF
TRBV6-5	.	TRBJ2-2	.	TGTGCCAGCAGTTACCGGGGGCACGGGGAGCTGTTTTTT	CASSYRGHGELFF
TRBV6-5	.	TRBJ1-1	.	TGTGCCAGCAGTTACTCGAGGGGGGGGGCAAACACTGAAGCTTTCTTT	CASSYSRGGANTEAFF
TRBV5-4	.	TRBJ2-3	TRBD2	TGTGCCAGCAGCTTGGGGGGGCTAGCGGGAGCAGATACGCAGTATTTT	CASSLGGLAGADTQYF
TRBV19	.	TRBJ1-1	.	TGTGCCAGTAGGGTAACAGGGAACACTGAAGCTTTCTTT	CASRVTGNTEAFF
TRBV19	.	TRBJ2-1	.	TGTGCCAGTAGTCCCCGGGGAGCCTACAATGAGCAGTTCTTC	CASSPRGAYNEQFF
TRBV7-3	.	TRBJ2-2	.	TGTGCCAGCAGCTTAGGGGGGCGGGGCACCGGGGAGCTGTTTTTT	CASSLGGRGTGELFF
TRBV28	.	TRBJ1-1	.	TGTGCCAGCAGTTTGCAGGTCACTGAAGCTTTCTTT	CASSLQVTEAFF
TRBV29-1	.	TRBJ1-1	.	TGCAGCGTCGGAACCGGGGGGCGAGAAACTGAAGCTTTCTTT	CSVGTGGRETEAFF
TRBV5-1	.	TRBJ2-7	TRBD1	TGCGCCAGCAGCCTCAGACAGGGATCCTACGAGCAGTACTTC	CASSLRQGSYEQYF
TRBV28	once	TRBJ2-7	.	TGTGCCAGCAGTACAGGTAGGGGGGCGTACGAGCAGTACTTC	CASSTGRGAYEQYF
TRBV7-2	.	TRBJ2-7	TRBD1	TGTGCCAGCAGCCCACGGACAGGGATCGGCGGAAACTCCTACGAGCAGTACTTC	CASSPRTGIGGNSYEQYF
TRBV19	once	TRBJ2-7	TRBD1	TGTGCCAGTAGCCGATCGGGACAGGGTCGTTCCTACGAGCAGTACTTC	CASSRSGQGRSYEQYF
TRBV5-1	once	TRBJ2-1	.	TGCGCCAGCAGCTCCGGGGAAACCAGATGGGGGCAGTTCTTC	CASSSGETRWGQFF
TRBV2	.	TRBJ1-2	TRBD1	TGTGCCAGCAGGATAACAGGGGGCTCGGACTATGGCTACACCTTC	CASRITGGSDYGYTF
TRBV27	.	TRBJ2-1	.	TGTGCCAGCAGTTTGTACAGTCGGTTCAATGATAAGCAGTTCTTC	CASSLYSRFNDKQFF
TRBV19	.	TRBJ2-7	TRBD2	TGTGCCAGTAGTAGCCGGGGGGTTGAGCAGTACTTC	CASSSRGVEQYF
TRBV30	once	TRBJ2-5	TRBD2	TGTGCCTGGAGTGGACCGGGGACTAGCGGCCAAGAGACCCAGTACTTC	CAWSGPGTSGQETQYF
TRBV6-5	once	TRBJ2-1	TRBD1	TGTGCCAGCAGTTTCCCGACAGGGGGAAATAAAAATGAGCAGTTCTTC	CASSFPTGGNKNEQFF
TRBV9	.	TRBJ2-3	TRBD2	TGTGCCAGCAGCCCCTTAGCGGGGGGGCCGGCAGATACGCAGTATTTT	CASSPLAGGPADTQYF
TRBV21-1	.	TRBJ2-1	.	TGTGCCAGCAGCAAAGGGAGGCGATATACCGATGAGCAGTTCTTC	CASSKGRRYTDEQFF
TRBV7-9	.	TRBJ1-4	TRBD1	TGTGCCAGCAGCTCCCCGCAGACAGGGAAGTCTACCTTGAATGAAAAACTGTTTTTT	CASSSPQTGKSTLNEKLFF
TRBV11-2	.	TRBJ1-5	.	TGTGCCAGCAGCTTAGCCGGATCTCGCAATCAGCCCCAGCATTTT	CASSLAGSRNQPQHF
TRBV19	.	TRBJ2-5	.	TGTGCCAGTAGTACCCGGGACCGGAGGGAGACCCAGTACTTC	CASSTRDRRETQYF
TRBV7-2	.	TRBJ2-1	.	TGTGCCAGCAAATCTAGCAATGAGCAGTTCTTC	CASKSSNEQFF
TRBV6-1	.	TRBJ1-2	.	TGTGCCAGCAGTGACCTCCGAGGGGGGGCAGGGAACTATGGCTACACCTTC	CASSDLRGGAGNYGYTF
TRBV30	.	TRBJ1-2	.	TGTGCCTGGAGTGCGCCCAGGGACCGAAGTAACTATGGCTACACCTTC	CAWSAPRDRSNYGYTF